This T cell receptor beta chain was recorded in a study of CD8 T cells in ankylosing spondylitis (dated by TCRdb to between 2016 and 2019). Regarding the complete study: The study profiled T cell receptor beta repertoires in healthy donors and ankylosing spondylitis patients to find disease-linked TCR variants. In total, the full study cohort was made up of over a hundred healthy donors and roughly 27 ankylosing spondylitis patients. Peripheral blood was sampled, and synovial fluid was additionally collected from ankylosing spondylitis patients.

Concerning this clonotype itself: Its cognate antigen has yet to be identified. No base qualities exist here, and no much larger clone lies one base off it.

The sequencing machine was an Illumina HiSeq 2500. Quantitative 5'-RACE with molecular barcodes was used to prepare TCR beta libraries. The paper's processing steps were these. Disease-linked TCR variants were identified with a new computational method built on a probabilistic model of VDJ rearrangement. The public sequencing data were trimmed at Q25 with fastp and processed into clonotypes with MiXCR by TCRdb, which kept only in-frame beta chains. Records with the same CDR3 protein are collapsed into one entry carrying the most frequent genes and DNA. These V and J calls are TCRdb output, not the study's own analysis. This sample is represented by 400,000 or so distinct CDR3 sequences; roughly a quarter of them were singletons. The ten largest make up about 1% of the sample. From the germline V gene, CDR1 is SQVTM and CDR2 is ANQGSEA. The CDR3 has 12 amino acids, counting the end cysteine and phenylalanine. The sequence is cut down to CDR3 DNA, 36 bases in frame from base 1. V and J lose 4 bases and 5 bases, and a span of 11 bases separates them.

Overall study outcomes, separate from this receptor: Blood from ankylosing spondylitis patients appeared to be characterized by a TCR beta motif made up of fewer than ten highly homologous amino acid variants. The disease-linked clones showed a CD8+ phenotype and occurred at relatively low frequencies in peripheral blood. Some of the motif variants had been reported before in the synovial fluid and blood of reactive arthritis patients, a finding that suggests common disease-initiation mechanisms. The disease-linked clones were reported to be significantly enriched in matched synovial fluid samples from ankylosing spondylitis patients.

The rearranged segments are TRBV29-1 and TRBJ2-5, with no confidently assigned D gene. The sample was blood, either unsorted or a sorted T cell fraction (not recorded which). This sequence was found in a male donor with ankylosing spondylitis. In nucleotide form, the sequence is TGCAGCGTTGCATTAAGTGGGGAGACCCAGTACTTC. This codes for CSVALSGETQYF.